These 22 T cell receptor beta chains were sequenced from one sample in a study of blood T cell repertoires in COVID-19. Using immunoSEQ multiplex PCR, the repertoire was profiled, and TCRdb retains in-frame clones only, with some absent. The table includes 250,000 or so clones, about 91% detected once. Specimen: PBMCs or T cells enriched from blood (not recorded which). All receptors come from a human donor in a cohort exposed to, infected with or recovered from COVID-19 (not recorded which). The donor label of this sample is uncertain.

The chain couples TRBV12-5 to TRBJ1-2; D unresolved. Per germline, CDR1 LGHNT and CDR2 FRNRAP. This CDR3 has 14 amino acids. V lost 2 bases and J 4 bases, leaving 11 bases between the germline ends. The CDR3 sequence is CASGLNRVFYGYTF. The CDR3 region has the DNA TGTGCTAGTGGTTTGAACCGGGTCTTCTATGGCTACACCTTC. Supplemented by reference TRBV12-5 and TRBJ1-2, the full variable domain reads DARVTQTPRHKVTEMGQEVTMRCQPILGHNTVFWYRQTMMQGLELLAYFRNRAPLDDSGMPKDRFSAEMPDATLATLKIQPSEPRDSAVYFCASGLNRVFYGYTFGSGTRLTVV.

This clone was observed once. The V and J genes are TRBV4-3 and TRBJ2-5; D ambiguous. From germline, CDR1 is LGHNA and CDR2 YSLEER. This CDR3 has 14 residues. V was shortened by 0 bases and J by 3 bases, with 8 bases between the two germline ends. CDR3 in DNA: TGCGCCAGCAGCCAAGAGGCCAGAAAAGAGACCCAGTACTTC. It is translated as CASSQEARKETQYF.

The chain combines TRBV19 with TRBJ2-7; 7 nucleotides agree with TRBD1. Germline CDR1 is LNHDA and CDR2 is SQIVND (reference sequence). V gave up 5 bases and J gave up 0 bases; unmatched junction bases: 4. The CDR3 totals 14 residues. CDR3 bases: TGTGCCAGTAGTTCACAGGGGATCTCCTACGAGCAGTACTTC. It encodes CASSSQGISYEQYF.

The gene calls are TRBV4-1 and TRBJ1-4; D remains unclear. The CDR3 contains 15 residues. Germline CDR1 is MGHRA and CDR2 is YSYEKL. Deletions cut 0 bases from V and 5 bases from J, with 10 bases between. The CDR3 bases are TGCGCCAGCAGCCAAGAGGCCAGATTCAATGAAAAACTGTTTTTT. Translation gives CASSQEARFNEKLFF.

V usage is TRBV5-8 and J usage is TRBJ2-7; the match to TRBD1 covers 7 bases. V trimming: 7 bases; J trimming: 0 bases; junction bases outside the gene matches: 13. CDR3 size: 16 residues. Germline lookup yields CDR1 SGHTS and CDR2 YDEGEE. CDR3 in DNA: TGTGCCAGCTTCCCTCGGGACAGTATCAGCTCCTACGAGCAGTACTTC. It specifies CASFPRDSISSYEQYF. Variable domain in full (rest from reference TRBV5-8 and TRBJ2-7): EAGVTQSPTHLIKTRGQQATLRCSPISGHTSVYWYQQALGLGLQFLLWYDEGEERNRGNFPPRFSGRQFPNYSSELNVNALELEDSALYLCASFPRDSISSYEQYFGPGTRLTVT.

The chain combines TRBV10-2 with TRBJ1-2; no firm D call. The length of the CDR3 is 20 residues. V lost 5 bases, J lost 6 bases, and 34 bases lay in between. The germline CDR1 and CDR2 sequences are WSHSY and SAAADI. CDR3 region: CASSQREDGIGSLRLNGYTF. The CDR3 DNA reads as TGCGCCAGCAGTCAGAGGGAGGACGGGATCGGCTCTTTACGCCTAAATGGCTACACCTTC.

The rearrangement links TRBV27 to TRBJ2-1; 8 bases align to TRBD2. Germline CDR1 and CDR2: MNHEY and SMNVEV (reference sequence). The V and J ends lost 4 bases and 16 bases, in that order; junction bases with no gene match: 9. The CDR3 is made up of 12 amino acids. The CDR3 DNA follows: TGTGCCAGCAGTTCAGAGGGGCGGGGGGAATTCTTC. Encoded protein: CASSSEGRGEFF.

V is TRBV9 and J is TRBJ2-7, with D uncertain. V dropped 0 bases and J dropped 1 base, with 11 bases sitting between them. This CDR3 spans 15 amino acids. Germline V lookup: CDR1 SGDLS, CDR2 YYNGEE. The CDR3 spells CASSVGNSRSYEQYF. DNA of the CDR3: TGTGCCAGCAGCGTAGGCAATAGTCGTTCCTACGAGCAGTACTTC. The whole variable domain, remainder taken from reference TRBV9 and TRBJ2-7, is DSGVTQTPKHLITATGQRVTLRCSPRSGDLSVYWYQQSLDQGLQFLIQYYNGEERAKGNILERFSAQQFPDLHSELNLSSLELGDSALYFCASSVGNSRSYEQYFGPGTRLTVT.

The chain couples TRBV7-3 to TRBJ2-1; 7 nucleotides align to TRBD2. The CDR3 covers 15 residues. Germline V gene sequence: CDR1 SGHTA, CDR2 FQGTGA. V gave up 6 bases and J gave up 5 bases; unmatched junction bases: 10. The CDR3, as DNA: TGTGCCAGCAGTCGCCAACCCGGGACTAACAATGAGCAGTTCTTC. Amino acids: CASSRQPGTNNEQFF. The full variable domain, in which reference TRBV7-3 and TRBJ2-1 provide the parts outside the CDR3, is GAGVSQTPSNKVTEKGKYVELRCDPISGHTALYWYRQSLGQGPEFLIYFQGTGAADDSGLPNDRFFAVRPEGSVSTLKIQRTERGDSAVYLCASSRQPGTNNEQFFGPGTRLTVL.

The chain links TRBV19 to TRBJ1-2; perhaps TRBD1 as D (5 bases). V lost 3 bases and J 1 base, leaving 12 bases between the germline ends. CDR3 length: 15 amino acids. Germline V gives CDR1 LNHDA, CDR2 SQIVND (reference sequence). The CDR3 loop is CASSMSPTVNYGYTF. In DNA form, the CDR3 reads TGTGCCAGTAGTATGTCCCCGACAGTTAACTATGGCTACACCTTC.

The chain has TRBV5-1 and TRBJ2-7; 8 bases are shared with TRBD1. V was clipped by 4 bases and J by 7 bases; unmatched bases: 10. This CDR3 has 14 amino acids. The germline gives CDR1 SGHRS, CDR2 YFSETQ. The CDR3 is CASSVGQGMREQYF. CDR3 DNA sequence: TGCGCCAGCAGCGTAGGACAGGGAATGAGAGAGCAGTACTTC.

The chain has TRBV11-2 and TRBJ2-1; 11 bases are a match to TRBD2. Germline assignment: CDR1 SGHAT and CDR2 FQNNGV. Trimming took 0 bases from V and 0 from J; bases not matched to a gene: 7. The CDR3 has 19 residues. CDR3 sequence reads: CASSLEGLAGPSSYNEQFF. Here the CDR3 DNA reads TGTGCCAGCAGCTTAGAAGGACTAGCGGGTCCAAGCTCCTACAATGAGCAGTTCTTC.

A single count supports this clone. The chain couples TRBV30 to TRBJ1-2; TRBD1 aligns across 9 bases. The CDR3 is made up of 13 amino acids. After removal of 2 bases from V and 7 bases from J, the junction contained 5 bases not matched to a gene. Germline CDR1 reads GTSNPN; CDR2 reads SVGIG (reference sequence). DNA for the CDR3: TGTGCCTGGAGTTTCGACAGGGGGGGTGGCTACACCTTC. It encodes CAWSFDRGGGYTF.

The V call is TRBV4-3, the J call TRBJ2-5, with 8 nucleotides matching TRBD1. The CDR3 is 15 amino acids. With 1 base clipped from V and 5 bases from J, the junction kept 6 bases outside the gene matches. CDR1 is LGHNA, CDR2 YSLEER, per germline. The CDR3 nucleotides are TGCGCCAGCAGCCAAGGTTGGCAGGGGGCCGAGACCCAGTACTTC. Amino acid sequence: CASSQGWQGAETQYF.

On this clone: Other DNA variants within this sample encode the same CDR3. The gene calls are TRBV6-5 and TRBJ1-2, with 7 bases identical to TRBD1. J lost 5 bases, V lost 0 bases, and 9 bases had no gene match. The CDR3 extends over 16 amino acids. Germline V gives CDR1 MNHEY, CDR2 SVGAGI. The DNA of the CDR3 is TGTGCCAGCAGTTACTCGACAGGACAGGTTGTTTATGGCTACACCTTC. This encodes CASSYSTGQVVYGYTF.

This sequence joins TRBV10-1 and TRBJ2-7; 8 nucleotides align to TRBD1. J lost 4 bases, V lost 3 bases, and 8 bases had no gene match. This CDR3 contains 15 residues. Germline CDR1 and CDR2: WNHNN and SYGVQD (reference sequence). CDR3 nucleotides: TGCGCCAGCAGTGAATCAGGGGGCTCGCCATACGAGCAGTACTTC. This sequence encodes CASSESGGSPYEQYF.

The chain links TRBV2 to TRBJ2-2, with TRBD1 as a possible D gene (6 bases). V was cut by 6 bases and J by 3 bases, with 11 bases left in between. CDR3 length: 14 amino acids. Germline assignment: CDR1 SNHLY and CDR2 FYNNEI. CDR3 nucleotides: TGTGCCAGCAGGGACAGAGATTACACCGGGGAGCTGTTTTTT. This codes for CASRDRDYTGELFF.

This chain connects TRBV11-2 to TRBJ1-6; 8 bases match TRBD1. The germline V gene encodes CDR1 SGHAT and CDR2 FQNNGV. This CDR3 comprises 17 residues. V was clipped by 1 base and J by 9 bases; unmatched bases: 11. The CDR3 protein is CASSLVRAGQGGSPLHF. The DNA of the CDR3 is TGTGCCAGCAGCTTAGTGAGGGCTGGACAGGGAGGTTCACCCCTCCACTTT.

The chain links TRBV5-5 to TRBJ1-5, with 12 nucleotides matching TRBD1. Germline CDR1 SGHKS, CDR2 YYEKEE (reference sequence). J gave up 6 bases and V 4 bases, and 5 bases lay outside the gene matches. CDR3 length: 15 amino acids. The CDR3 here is CASSAGQGAGQPQHF. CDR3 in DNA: TGTGCCAGCAGCGCGGGACAGGGGGCTGGTCAGCCCCAGCATTTT.

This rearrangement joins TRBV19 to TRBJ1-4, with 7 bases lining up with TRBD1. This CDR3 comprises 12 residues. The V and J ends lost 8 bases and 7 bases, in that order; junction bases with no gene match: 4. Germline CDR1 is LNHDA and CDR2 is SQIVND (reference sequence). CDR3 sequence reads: CASRQGPEKLFF. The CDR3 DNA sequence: TGTGCCAGTCGACAGGGTCCTGAAAAACTGTTTTTT.

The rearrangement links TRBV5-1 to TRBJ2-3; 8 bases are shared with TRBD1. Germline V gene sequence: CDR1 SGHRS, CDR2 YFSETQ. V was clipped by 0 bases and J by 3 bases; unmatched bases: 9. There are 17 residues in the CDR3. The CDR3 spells CASSLGGQGGLTDTQYF. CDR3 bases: TGCGCCAGCAGCTTGGGAGGACAGGGTGGATTGACAGATACGCAGTATTTT.

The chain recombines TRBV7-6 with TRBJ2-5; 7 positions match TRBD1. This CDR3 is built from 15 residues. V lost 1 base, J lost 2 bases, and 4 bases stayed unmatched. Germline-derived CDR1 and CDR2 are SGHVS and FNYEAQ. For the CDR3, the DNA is TGTGCCAGCAGCTTAGGACAGGGATATCAAGAGACCCAGTACTTC. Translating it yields CASSLGQGYQETQYF.